Presented here are 18 T cell receptor beta chains from one specimen sequenced in a study of T cell repertoires in cytomegalovirus infection. TCRdb called the reads again in MiXCR, with one record for every CDR3 protein. Counted here are a few hundred thousand distinct CDR3 sequences, 15% to 20% occurring once; the ten biggest clones make up 7.5% to 9.5%. Input material: PBMCs. Every receptor here comes from a human donor in good health (CMV status not recorded). Some clones in this sample may be carry-over from other donors' samples.

The rearrangement joins TRBV7-6 to TRBJ2-1; 7 nucleotides agree with TRBD1. The germline V gene has CDR1 SGHVS and CDR2 FNYEAQ. Trimming at V came to 2 bases and at J to 3 bases, leaving 7 bases not matched to a gene. The CDR3 sequence is 16 residues long. The CDR3 coding sequence is TGTGCCAGCAGCTTAAGGGGGACAGCGCTCTACAATGAGCAGTTCTTC. It specifies CASSLRGTALYNEQFF.

The table lists this clonotype with many counts. The chain couples TRBV12-3 or TRBV12-4 to TRBJ1-1; D is undetermined. Trimming took 4 bases from V and 0 from J, leaving 6 bases between them. CDR3 size: 13 residues. CDR3 DNA sequence: TGTGCCAGCAGTTCCGTTATGAACACTGAAGCTTTCTTT. Protein sequence: CASSSVMNTEAFF.

This clonotype occurred a few times. This rearrangement joins TRBV6-8 to TRBJ2-5; the D gene could be TRBD1 or TRBD2 (5 bases each). The CDR3 totals 14 residues. The germline V gene encodes CDR1 MNHGY and CDR2 SAAAGT. Trimming took off 4 bases at V and 3 bases at J, with 12 bases between the two ends. CDR3 nucleotide sequence: TGTGCCAGCAGTTCCCTGGGGACGAAAGAGACCCAGTACTTC. This translates into CASSSLGTKETQYF.

Points on this clonotype: Relative to the germline gene, one junction end is altered; a read error may explain this. This sequence joins TRBV6-1 and TRBJ1-6; tentatively, D is TRBD1 (5 bases). The CDR3 has 15 amino acids. Germline-derived CDR1 and CDR2 are MNHNS and SASEGT. CDR3: CDSTRDRAGNSPLHF. The DNA of the CDR3 is TGTGACAGCACCCGGGACCGAGCCGGGAATTCACCCCTCCACTTT.

This chain uses TRBV9 with TRBJ2-5; no clear D gene. Germline values: CDR1 SGDLS, CDR2 YYNGEE. The CDR3 length is 14 residues. Trimming removed 4 bases from V and 1 base from J, with 11 bases in between. This CDR3 is CASSPGPSQETQYF. CDR3 coding DNA: TGTGCCAGCAGCCCCGGACCGAGCCAAGAGACCCAGTACTTC.

The chain combines TRBV7-8 with TRBJ2-3; D not certain. V was trimmed by 2 bases and J by 2 bases, leaving 20 bases between them. CDR1 is SGHVS and CDR2 is FQNEAQ in the germline V gene. CDR3 length equals 18 residues. Here the CDR3 reads CASSLFRPHSLPTDTQYF. The CDR3 DNA reads TGTGCCAGCAGCTTATTTCGTCCTCACAGTTTACCCACAGATACGCAGTATTTT.

This clonotype appeared a few times. The genes are TRBV6-6 and TRBJ1-2, with D unclear. The CDR3 contains 17 residues. Germline lookup yields CDR1 MNHNY and CDR2 SVGAGI (reference sequence). Trimming cost V 7 bases and J 1 base, with 22 bases left between them. CDR3 sequence reads: CASTSGELIKNNYGYTF. Here the CDR3 DNA reads TGTGCCAGCACCTCCGGGGAACTCATCAAGAATAACTATGGCTACACCTTC.

This clonotype has ten or more counts. The gene calls are TRBV7-6 and TRBJ2-1, with 11 bases lining up with TRBD2. The J segment lost 4 bases and the V segment lost 5 bases, leaving 7 bases of the junction unmatched. The germline CDR1 and CDR2 sequences are SGHVS and FNYEAQ. This CDR3 contains 16 residues. CDR3 DNA sequence: TGTGCCAGCAGCCCGACCGGGACTAGCGGATACAATGAGCAGTTCTTC. This translates into CASSPTGTSGYNEQFF.

The genes are TRBV4-1 and TRBJ1-2; D unresolved. CDR1 and CDR2 from the germline V gene are MGHRA and YSYEKL. The V and J ends lost 0 bases and 7 bases respectively, with 18 bases between them. This CDR3 has 16 amino acids. In DNA form, the CDR3 reads TGCGCCAGCAGCCAAGAAATGAACGGGCGGAGGAGTGGCTACACCTTC. Protein product: CASSQEMNGRRSGYTF.

The table lists this clonotype with a few counts. The chain combines TRBV7-8 with TRBJ2-3, with D perhaps matching TRBD1 or TRBD2 (5 bases each). V gave up 4 bases and J gave up 1 base, with 15 bases separating them. The CDR3 sequence is 16 residues long. The germline V gene has CDR1 SGHVS and CDR2 FQNEAQ. CDR3 bases: TGTGCCAGCAGCTCCGGGCTGGGGGTGGGCACAGATACGCAGTATTTT. Protein product: CASSSGLGVGTDTQYF.

This chain joins TRBV5-1 and TRBJ2-7; D remains unclear. Per germline, CDR1 SGHRS and CDR2 YFSETQ. The CDR3 consists of 14 residues. The V and J ends lost 4 bases and 2 bases respectively, with 13 bases between them. CDR3 sequence (DNA): TGCGCCAGCAGCCCGGGTGGGAAGACCTACGAGCAGTACTTC. Its protein is CASSPGGKTYEQYF.

This clonotype was counted once. Here the CDR3 reads CAISEGTTGYTEAFF. The CDR3 DNA follows: TGTGCCATCAGTGAGGGAACGACAGGGTACACTGAAGCTTTCTTT. The gene calls are TRBV10-3 and TRBJ1-1; TRBD1 matches at 7 bases. J was trimmed by 3 bases and V by 2 bases; bases with no gene match: 6. Germline CDR1 ENHRY, CDR2 SYGVKD. CDR3 length: 15 amino acids.

The chain has TRBV19 and TRBJ1-1, with D tentatively TRBD1 (6 bases). Looked up from germline, CDR1 is LNHDA and CDR2 is SQIVND (reference sequence). The germline V and J ends were trimmed by 5 bases and 0 bases, with 10 bases remaining between them. The CDR3 length is 14 residues. Here the CDR3 reads CASSVTGLNTEAFF. CDR3 DNA sequence: TGTGCCAGTAGTGTTACAGGGTTGAACACTGAAGCTTTCTTT. Full variable domain (outside the CDR3, taken from reference TRBV19 and TRBJ1-1): DGGITQSPKYLFRKEGQNVTLSCEQNLNHDAMYWYRQDPGQGLRLIYYSQIVNDFQKGDIAEGYSVSREKKESFPLTVTSAQKNPTAFYLCASSVTGLNTEAFFGQGTRLTVV.

Only a few counts were recorded for this clonotype. CDR3 region: CASSRLVRRQETQYF. In nucleotides, the CDR3 is TGTGCCAGCAGTCGACTAGTGAGGAGGCAAGAGACCCAGTACTTC. V usage is TRBV6-1 and J usage is TRBJ2-5; TRBD2 might be the D (6 bases). The V gene lost 5 bases and the J gene lost 2 bases, with 15 bases spanning the gap. Per germline, CDR1 MNHNS and CDR2 SASEGT. The CDR3 is 15 amino acids.

This clonotype has only a few counts. The gene calls are TRBV7-9 and TRBJ1-2, with TRBD1 identical over 9 bases. In germline, CDR1 is SEHNR, CDR2 FQNEAQ (reference sequence). This CDR3 contains 13 residues. V lost 5 bases and J lost 7; bases outside the gene matches: 5. CDR3 coding DNA: TGTGCCAGCAGCCAGGGACAGGGTAGTGGCTACACCTTC. Translating it yields CASSQGQGSGYTF. Together with reference TRBV7-9 and TRBJ1-2, the CDR3 gives the full variable domain: DTGVSQNPRHKITKRGQNVTFRCDPISEHNRLYWYRQTLGQGPEFLTYFQNEAQLEKSRLLSDRFSAERPKGSFSTLEIQRTEQGDSAMYLCASSQGQGSGYTFGSGTRLTVV.

This chain connects TRBV5-4 to TRBJ2-7; 7 bases agree with TRBD1. This CDR3 comprises 14 residues. Germline values: CDR1 SGHNT, CDR2 YYREEE (reference sequence). Trimming removed 3 bases from V and 0 bases from J; junction bases left unmatched: 3. This chain's CDR3 is CASSSTGSSYEQYF. The CDR3 DNA follows: TGTGCCAGCAGCTCGACAGGGAGCTCCTACGAGCAGTACTTC.

The chain employs TRBV14 and TRBJ1-4, with D possibly being TRBD1 (5 bases). Germline CDR1 is SGHDN and CDR2 is FVKESK. V gave up 4 bases and J gave up 6 bases, with 12 bases separating them. The CDR3 runs 14 residues. The chain's CDR3 is CASSPGIRDEKLFF. The CDR3 DNA sequence: TGTGCCAGCAGCCCAGGGATCAGGGATGAAAAACTGTTTTTT.

The sample holds many counts of this clonotype. CDR3 residues: CASSFTHKRGGGDTQYF. DNA for the CDR3: TGTGCCAGCAGCTTCACGCACAAGCGGGGGGGCGGAGATACGCAGTATTTT. This chain joins TRBV7-2 and TRBJ2-3, with TRBD2 identical over 10 bases. The V segment lost 3 bases and the J segment 5 bases; nucleotides outside the gene matches: 11. Germline CDR1 and CDR2: SGHTA and FQGNSA. The CDR3 spans 17 residues.